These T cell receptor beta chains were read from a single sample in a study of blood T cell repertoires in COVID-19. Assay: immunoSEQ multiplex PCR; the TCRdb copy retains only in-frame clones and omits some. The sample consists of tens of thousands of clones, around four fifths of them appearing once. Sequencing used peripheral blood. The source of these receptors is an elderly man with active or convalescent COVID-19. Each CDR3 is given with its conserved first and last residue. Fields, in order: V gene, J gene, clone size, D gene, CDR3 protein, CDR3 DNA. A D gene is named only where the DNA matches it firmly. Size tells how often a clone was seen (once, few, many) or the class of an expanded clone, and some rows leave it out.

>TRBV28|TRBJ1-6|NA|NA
CASSLASPLHF
TGTGCCAGCAGTTTGGCCTCACCCCTCCACTTT
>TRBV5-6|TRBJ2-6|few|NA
CASSPDGGYGANVLTF
TGTGCCAGCAGCCCGGATGGGGGGTATGGGGCCAACGTCCTGACTTTC
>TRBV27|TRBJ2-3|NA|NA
CASSPDSITDTQYF
TGTGCCAGCAGTCCAGACAGCATCACAGATACGCAGTATTTT
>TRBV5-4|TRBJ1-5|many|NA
CASSLDGDRPQHF
TGTGCCAGCAGCTTGGACGGGGATCGTCCCCAGCATTTT
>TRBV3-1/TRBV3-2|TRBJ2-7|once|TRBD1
CASTGGYEQYF
TGTGCCAGCACAGGGGGCTACGAGCAGTACTTC
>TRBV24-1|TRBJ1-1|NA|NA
CATRGGQNTEAFF
TGTGCCACCCGGGGGGGTCAGAACACTGAAGCTTTCTTT
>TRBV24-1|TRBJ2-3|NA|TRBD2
CATSDPFPPSFSGSTADTQYF
TGTGCCACCAGTGATCCCTTCCCACCATCTTTTAGCGGGAGCACGGCAGATACGCAGTATTTT
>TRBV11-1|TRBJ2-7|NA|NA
CASSLGTHYEQYF
TGTGCCAGCAGCTTAGGAACACACTACGAGCAGTACTTC
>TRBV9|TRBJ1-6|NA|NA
CASSVGGSNSPLHF
TGTGCCAGCAGCGTAGGCGGGAGCAATTCACCCCTCCACTTT
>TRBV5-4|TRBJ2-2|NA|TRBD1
CASSQGQRNTGELFF
TGTGCCAGCAGCCAGGGACAGCGGAACACCGGGGAGCTGTTTTTT
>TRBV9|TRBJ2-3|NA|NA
CASSVGGGATDTQYF
TGTGCCAGCAGCGTAGGTGGGGGGGCCACAGATACGCAGTATTTT
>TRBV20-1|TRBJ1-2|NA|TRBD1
CLQGAPGYTF
TGCCTACAGGGGGCGCCTGGCTACACCTTC
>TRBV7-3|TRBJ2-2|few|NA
CASSLSSGNTGELFF
TGTGCCAGCAGCTTATCCTCAGGGAACACCGGGGAGCTGTTTTTT
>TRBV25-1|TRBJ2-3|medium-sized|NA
CASSVFRSSTDTQYF
TGTGCCAGCAGTGTATTCAGGTCCTCCACAGATACGCAGTATTTT
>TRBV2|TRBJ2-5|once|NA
CASRRGIQETQYF
TGTGCCAGCCGCCGGGGGATACAAGAGACCCAGTACTTC
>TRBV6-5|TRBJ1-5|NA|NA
CASSTGISNQPQHF
TGTGCCAGCAGTACAGGGATCAGCAATCAGCCCCAGCATTTT
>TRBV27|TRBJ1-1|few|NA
CASRLTVGTEAFF
TGTGCCAGCAGGTTAACGGTCGGGACTGAAGCTTTCTTT
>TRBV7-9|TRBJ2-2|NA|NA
CASSSGQVGELFF
TGTGCCAGCAGCTCAGGGCAAGTCGGGGAGCTGTTTTTT
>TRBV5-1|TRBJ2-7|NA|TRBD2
CASSRGLPIREQYF
TGCGCCAGCAGCAGGGGACTACCAATTCGCGAGCAGTACTTC
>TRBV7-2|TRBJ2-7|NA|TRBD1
CASSSLFRTGGELAYEQYF
TGTGCCAGCAGCTCCCTCTTTAGGACAGGGGGGGAATTGGCCTACGAGCAGTACTTC
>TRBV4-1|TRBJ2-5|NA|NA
CASSPLYGPGETQYF
TGCGCCAGCAGCCCCCTTTACGGCCCGGGAGAGACCCAGTACTTC
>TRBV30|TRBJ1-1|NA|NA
CAWERQTEAFF
TGTGCCTGGGAACGACAGACTGAAGCTTTCTTT
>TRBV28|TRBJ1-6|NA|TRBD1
CASSPGRDRIHSPLHF
TGTGCCAGCAGCCCCGGCCGGGACAGGATTCATTCACCCCTCCACTTT
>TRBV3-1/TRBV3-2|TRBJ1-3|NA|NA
CASSQDSGGPEAGNTIYF
TGTGCCAGCAGCCAAGATTCGGGGGGGCCGGAGGCTGGAAACACCATATATTTT
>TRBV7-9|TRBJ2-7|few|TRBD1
CASSDRDRAHEQYF
TGTGCCAGCAGCGACCGGGACAGGGCCCACGAGCAGTACTTC
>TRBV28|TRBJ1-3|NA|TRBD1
CASSLGQATSGNTIYF
TGTGCCAGCAGTTTGGGACAGGCAACCTCTGGAAACACCATATATTTT
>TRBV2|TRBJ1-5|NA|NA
CASSELPRVNQPQHF
TGTGCCAGCAGTGAGCTCCCCAGGGTCAATCAGCCCCAGCATTTT
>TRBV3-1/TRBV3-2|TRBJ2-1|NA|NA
CASSQPGETNEQFF
TGTGCCAGCAGCCAACCCGGAGAGACGAATGAGCAGTTCTTC
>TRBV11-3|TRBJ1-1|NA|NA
CASSINRNTEAFF
TGTGCCAGCAGCATAAACAGGAACACTGAAGCTTTCTTT
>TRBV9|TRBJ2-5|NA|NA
CASSVEETAQETQYF
TGTGCCAGCAGCGTAGAAGAGACAGCTCAAGAGACCCAGTACTTC